This T cell receptor beta chain comes out of a study of T cells in Graves' hyperthyroidism and ophthalmopathy. At least ten counts were recorded for this clonotype. This CDR3 comprises 19 residues. Germline-derived CDR1 and CDR2 are MNHNS and SASEGT. The J segment lost 3 bases and the V segment lost 1 base, leaving 16 bases of the junction unmatched. Amplification yielded TCR beta CDR3 regions, with RNA transcripts as the source. HTBI primers were used for first-round RT-PCR of the TCR CDR3. TCRdb independently ran MiXCR on the multiplex PCR reads; one entry per CDR3 protein. The repertoire holds 500,000 or so distinct CDR3 sequences, with roughly a sixth as singletons.

V is TRBV6-1 and J is TRBJ2-7, with 9 bases fitting TRBD2. Input material: blood. This clonotype was obtained from a woman younger than 35 with Graves' ophthalmopathy. CDR3 nucleotides: TGTGCCAGCAGTGAAGTTGTGTCTAGCGGGGCACGGGTAGTCTACGAGCAGTACTTC. This gives the protein CASSEVVSSGARVVYEQYF.